The T cell receptor (beta chain) under discussion was sequenced for a study of OX40 agonist ivuxolimab in advanced cancers. Profiling relied on immunoSEQ multiplex PCR, and the TCRdb table lists in-frame clones only, not all of them. The table includes about 65,000 clones, roughly 87% detected once. This CDR3 spans 15 amino acids. V shed 1 base and J 7 bases; nucleotides not matched to a gene: 9. Per germline, CDR1 MNHNS and CDR2 SASEGT. This TCR was recovered from an adult with an advanced solid tumor such as melanoma, head and neck, liver or kidney cancer. Sequencing was performed on CD4+ or CD8+ T cells sorted from blood, taken in a trial of the OX40 agonist ivuxolimab. V usage is TRBV6-1 and J usage is TRBJ2-7, with 8 bases that match TRBD1. The CDR3 protein is CASSEGTGRPREQYF. CDR3 DNA sequence: TGTGCCAGCAGTGAAGGGACAGGGCGGCCAAGAGAGCAGTACTTC.